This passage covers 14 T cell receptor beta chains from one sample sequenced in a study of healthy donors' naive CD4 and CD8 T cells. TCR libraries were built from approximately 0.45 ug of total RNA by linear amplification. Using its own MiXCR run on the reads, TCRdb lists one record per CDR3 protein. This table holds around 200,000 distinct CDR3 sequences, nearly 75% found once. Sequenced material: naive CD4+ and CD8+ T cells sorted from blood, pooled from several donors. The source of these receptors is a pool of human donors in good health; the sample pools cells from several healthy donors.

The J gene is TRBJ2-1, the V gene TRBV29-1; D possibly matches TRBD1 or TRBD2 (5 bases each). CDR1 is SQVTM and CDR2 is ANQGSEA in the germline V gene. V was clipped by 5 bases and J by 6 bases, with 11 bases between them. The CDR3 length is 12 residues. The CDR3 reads CSVQGEFNEQFF. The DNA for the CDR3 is TGCAGCGTTCAAGGGGAGTTCAATGAGCAGTTCTTC.

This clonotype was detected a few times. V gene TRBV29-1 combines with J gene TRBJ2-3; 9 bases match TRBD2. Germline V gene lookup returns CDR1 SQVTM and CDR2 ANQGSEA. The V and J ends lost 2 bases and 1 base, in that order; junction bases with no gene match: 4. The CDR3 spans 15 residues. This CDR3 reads CSVELSGRGTDTQYF. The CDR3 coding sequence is TGCAGCGTTGAACTTAGCGGGAGAGGCACAGATACGCAGTATTTT.

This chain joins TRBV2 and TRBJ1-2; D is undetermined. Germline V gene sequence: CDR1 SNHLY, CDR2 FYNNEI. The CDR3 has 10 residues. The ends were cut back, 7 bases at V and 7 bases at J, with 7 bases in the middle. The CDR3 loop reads CASMVAGYTF. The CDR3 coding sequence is TGTGCCAGCATGGTGGCTGGCTACACCTTC.

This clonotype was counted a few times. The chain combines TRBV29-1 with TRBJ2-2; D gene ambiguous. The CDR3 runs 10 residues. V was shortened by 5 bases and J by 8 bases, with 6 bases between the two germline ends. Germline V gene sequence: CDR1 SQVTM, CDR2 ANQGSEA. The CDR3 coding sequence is TGCAGCGTTTACGTGGGGGAGCTGTTTTTT. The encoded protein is CSVYVGELFF.

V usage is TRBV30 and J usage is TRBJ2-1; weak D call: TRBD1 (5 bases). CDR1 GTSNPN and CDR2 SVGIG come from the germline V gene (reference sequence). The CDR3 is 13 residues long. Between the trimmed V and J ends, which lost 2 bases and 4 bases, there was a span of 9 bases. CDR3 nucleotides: TGTGCCTGGAGTCTTGACAGTTACAATGAGCAGTTCTTC. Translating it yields CAWSLDSYNEQFF.

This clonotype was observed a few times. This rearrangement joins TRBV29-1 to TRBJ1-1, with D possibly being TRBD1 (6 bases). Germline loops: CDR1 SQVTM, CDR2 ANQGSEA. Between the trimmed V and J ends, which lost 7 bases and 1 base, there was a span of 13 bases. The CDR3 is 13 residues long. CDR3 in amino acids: CSAELDRNTEAFF. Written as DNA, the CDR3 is TGCAGCGCTGAGCTGGACAGGAACACTGAAGCTTTCTTT.

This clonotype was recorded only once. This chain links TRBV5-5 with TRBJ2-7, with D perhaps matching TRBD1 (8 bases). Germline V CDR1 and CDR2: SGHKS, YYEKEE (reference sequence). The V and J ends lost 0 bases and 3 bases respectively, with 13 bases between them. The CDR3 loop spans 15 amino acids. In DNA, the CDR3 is TGTGCCAGCAGCTTGGTGGACAGGGAGGGCTACGAGCAGTACTTC. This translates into CASSLVDREGYEQYF.

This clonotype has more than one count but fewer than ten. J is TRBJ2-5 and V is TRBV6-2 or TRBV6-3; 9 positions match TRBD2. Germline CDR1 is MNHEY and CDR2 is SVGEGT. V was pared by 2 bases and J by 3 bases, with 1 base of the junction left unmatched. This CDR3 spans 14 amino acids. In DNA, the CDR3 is TGTGCCAGCAGTTACAAGCGGGAGGAAGAGACCCAGTACTTC. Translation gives CASSYKREEETQYF.

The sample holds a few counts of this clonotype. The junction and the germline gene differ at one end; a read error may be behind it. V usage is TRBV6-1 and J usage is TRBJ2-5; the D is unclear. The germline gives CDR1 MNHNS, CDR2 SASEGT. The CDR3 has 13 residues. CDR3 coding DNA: TGTGCCAGCAGTGAAAAGGGTTTTGTGACCCAGTATTTC. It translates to CASSEKGFVTQYF.

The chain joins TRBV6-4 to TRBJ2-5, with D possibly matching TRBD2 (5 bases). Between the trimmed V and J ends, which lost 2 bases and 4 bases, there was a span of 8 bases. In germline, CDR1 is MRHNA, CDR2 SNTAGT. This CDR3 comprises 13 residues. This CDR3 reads CASSDGSGETQYF. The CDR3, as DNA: TGTGCCAGCAGTGACGGGAGCGGAGAGACCCAGTACTTC.

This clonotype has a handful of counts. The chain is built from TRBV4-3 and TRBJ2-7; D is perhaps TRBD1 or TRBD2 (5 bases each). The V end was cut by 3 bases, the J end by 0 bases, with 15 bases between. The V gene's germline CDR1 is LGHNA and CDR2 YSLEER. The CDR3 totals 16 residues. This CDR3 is CASSHGTQTISYEQYF. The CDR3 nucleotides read TGCGCCAGCAGCCACGGGACGCAGACCATCTCCTACGAGCAGTACTTC.

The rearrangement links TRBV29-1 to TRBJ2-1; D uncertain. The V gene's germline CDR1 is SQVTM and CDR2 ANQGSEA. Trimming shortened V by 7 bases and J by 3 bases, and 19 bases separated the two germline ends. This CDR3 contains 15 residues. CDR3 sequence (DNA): TGCAGCGGTCGTAAGAAGGGAAAGTACTACAATGAGCAGTTCTTC. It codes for CSGRKKGKYYNEQFF.

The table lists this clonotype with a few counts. The CDR3 coding sequence is TGCAGCGTTGAAAAGTATCCCTACGAGCAGTACTTC. It codes for CSVEKYPYEQYF. V and J are TRBV29-1 and TRBJ2-7; D is uncertain. The CDR3 has 12 residues. The V gene's germline CDR1 is SQVTM and CDR2 ANQGSEA. The ends were cut back, 2 bases at V and 2 bases at J, with 7 bases in the middle.

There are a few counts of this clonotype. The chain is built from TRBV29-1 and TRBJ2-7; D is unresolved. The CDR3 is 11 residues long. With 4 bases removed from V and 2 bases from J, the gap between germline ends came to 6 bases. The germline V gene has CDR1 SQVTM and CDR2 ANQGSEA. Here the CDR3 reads CSVAAAYEQYF. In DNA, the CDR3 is TGCAGCGTTGCTGCAGCCTACGAGCAGTACTTC.